These 10 T cell receptor beta chains were all obtained from the same sample, sequenced in a study of blood T cell repertoires in COVID-19. Assay used: immunoSEQ multiplex PCR; TCRdb lists only in-frame clones, some missing. Of 110,000 to 150,000 clones listed, nearly 90% were seen once; the top ten hold approximately 1.8%. The material sequenced was peripheral blood. These receptors originate from a man between 65 and 80 years old with acute or convalescent COVID-19.

The chain couples TRBV19 to TRBJ2-1, with TRBD2 matching 12 bases. CDR1 LNHDA and CDR2 SQIVND come from the germline V gene (reference sequence). This CDR3 has 17 residues. V lost 10 bases and J lost 4; bases outside the gene matches: 14. CDR3 loop: CATGQGGGLAGYNEQFF. The CDR3 region has the DNA TGTGCCACAGGACAGGGAGGCGGACTAGCGGGGTACAATGAGCAGTTCTTC.

This chain connects TRBV9 to TRBJ2-7; a possible D gene is TRBD2 (5 bases). Germline V gives CDR1 SGDLS, CDR2 YYNGEE. The CDR3 length is 14 residues. The V end was cut by 4 bases, the J end by 5 bases, with 16 bases between. Here the CDR3 reads CASSTSGTSHEQYF. The DNA for the CDR3 is TGTGCCAGCAGCACCTCAGGAACTAGTCACGAGCAGTACTTC.

The chain combines TRBV7-9 with TRBJ2-1; a possible D gene is TRBD2 (7 bases). Between the trimmed V and J ends, which lost 5 bases and 4 bases, there was a span of 15 bases. Germline lookup yields CDR1 SEHNR and CDR2 FQNEAQ (reference sequence). This CDR3 spans 15 amino acids. The DNA for the CDR3 is TGTGCCAGCAGCCAAGGGGGGGACCCATACAATGAGCAGTTCTTC. Protein: CASSQGGDPYNEQFF. The whole variable domain, remainder taken from reference TRBV7-9 and TRBJ2-1, is DTGVSQNPRHKITKRGQNVTFRCDPISEHNRLYWYRQTLGQGPEFLTYFQNEAQLEKSRLLSDRFSAERPKGSFSTLEIQRTEQGDSAMYLCASSQGGDPYNEQFFGPGTRLTVL.

The gene calls are TRBV5-1 and TRBJ1-3; D unresolved. Trimming took off 0 bases at V and 0 bases at J, with 10 bases between the two ends. Germline values: CDR1 SGHRS, CDR2 YFSETQ. CDR3 size: 16 residues. CDR3 in DNA: TGCGCCAGCAGCTTGGTTTCAGATTACTCTGGAAACACCATATATTTT. Translation gives CASSLVSDYSGNTIYF. Combining the CDR3 with reference TRBV5-1 and TRBJ1-3 gives the whole variable domain KAGVTQTPRYLIKTRGQQVTLSCSPISGHRSVSWYQQTPGQGLQFLFEYFSETQRNKGNFPGRFSGRQFSNSRSEMNVSTLELGDSALYLCASSLVSDYSGNTIYFGEGSWLTVV.

The chain uses TRBV5-1 and TRBJ1-3, with D possibly matching TRBD1 (5 bases). The CDR3 runs to 16 residues. In germline, CDR1 is SGHRS, CDR2 YFSETQ. Trimming took 0 bases from V and 3 from J, leaving 13 bases between them. This CDR3 is CASSLDGAGRGNTIYF. The CDR3 DNA is TGCGCCAGCAGCTTGGATGGGGCAGGGCGTGGAAACACCATATATTTT.

The chain has TRBV5-1 and TRBJ2-1; D is possibly TRBD2 (6 bases). The CDR3 extends over 15 amino acids. Germline loops: CDR1 SGHRS, CDR2 YFSETQ. The V end lost 5 bases, the J end lost 0 bases, and 12 bases lay between the germline ends. The CDR3 bases are TGCGCCAGCAGGAGACTAGAGAGCTCCTACAATGAGCAGTTCTTC. This translates into CASRRLESSYNEQFF.

V and J are TRBV28 and TRBJ2-7, with a weak D call TRBD1 (5 bases). Trimming left V 7 bases short and J 3 bases short, with 16 bases between. The CDR3 extends over 14 amino acids. The germline V gene encodes CDR1 MDHEN and CDR2 SYDVKM. CDR3 DNA: TGTGCCAGCACCATACCCAACAGGAACTACGAGCAGTACTTC. Protein product: CASTIPNRNYEQYF.

The chain uses TRBV21-1 and TRBJ2-1; TRBD1 is the table's D call and was not checked against the DNA. TRBV21-1 is labeled a pseudogene. The CDR3 contains 16 residues. In DNA, the CDR3 is TGTGCCAGCAGCAAAGGGGGGACAGGGTCCTACAATGAGCAGTTCTTC. It codes for CASSKGGTGSYNEQFF.

The chain combines TRBV5-1 with TRBJ2-5, with 8 bases that match TRBD1. Germline CDR1 reads SGHRS; CDR2 reads YFSETQ. Trimming removed 7 bases from V and 4 bases from J; junction bases left unmatched: 12. The length of the CDR3 is 15 residues. The CDR3 nucleotides are TGCGCCAGCTCGATCGCACAGGGGGAAGGAGAGACCCAGTACTTC. Protein: CASSIAQGEGETQYF.

This clone was recorded only once. This rearrangement joins TRBV10-3 to TRBJ2-1; 8 bases map to TRBD1. Losses at the gene ends were 0 bases for V and 2 bases for J; bases not matched to a gene: 0. Germline loops: CDR1 ENHRY, CDR2 SYGVKD. The CDR3 is made up of 15 amino acids. The CDR3 DNA follows: TGTGCCATCAGTGAGTCGACAGGGGCCTACAATGAGCAGTTCTTC. It codes for CAISESTGAYNEQFF.